This entry lists 3 T cell receptor beta chains sequenced from one sample in a study of cytomegalovirus exposure and HLA in healthy donors. PCR involved 60 Vbeta and 13 Jbeta primers. TCRdb's table, derived via immunoSEQ multiplex PCR, lists solely in-frame clones and lacks some. The sample consists of approximately 110,000 clones, 60% to 70% of them appearing once. Sequenced: PBMCs. These receptors all stem from a man aged 30 to 39 in good health and CMV-seropositive.

The chain links TRBV11-3 to TRBJ2-3; 7 nucleotides align to TRBD1. The trim removed 5 bases at V and 4 bases at J, leaving 15 bases unmatched. The CDR3 totals 17 residues. Germline V gene sequence: CDR1 SGHNT, CDR2 YENEEA. CDR3 sequence (DNA): TGTGCCAGCAGCCCAGCCGACAGGGTGGGATTTGCAGATACGCAGTATTTT. Protein: CASSPADRVGFADTQYF.

The rearrangement joins TRBV6-5 to TRBJ2-7, with D perhaps TRBD2 (6 bases). The V gene's germline CDR1 is MNHEY and CDR2 SVGAGI. V lost 6 bases, J lost 7 bases, and 10 bases lay in between. The CDR3 covers 11 residues. CDR3 bases: TGTGCCAGCAGCCTCGGGGGAGAGCAGTACTTC. It specifies CASSLGGEQYF.

The chain employs TRBV6-1 and TRBJ1-1, with 8 positions matching TRBD1. J was trimmed by 6 bases and V by 5 bases; bases with no gene match: 8. Germline CDR1 and CDR2: MNHNS and SASEGT. The CDR3 has 14 residues. The CDR3 sequence: CASSSGQGWSEAFF. The CDR3 coding sequence is TGTGCCAGCAGTTCCGGACAGGGTTGGTCTGAAGCTTTCTTT.